The 10 T cell receptor beta chains presented below share a single source sample, sequenced in a study of T cell repertoires in cytomegalovirus infection. TCRdb fed the reads into MiXCR, producing one record per CDR3 protein. In the table there are roughly 990,000 distinct CDR3 sequences, 30% to 40% of which are singletons. Their specific antigens are unknown. Sample: cultured CD8+ T cells from PBMCs, taken from culture after CMV antigen stimulation. These receptors were collected from a human donor in good health (CMV status not recorded). Some clones in this sample may be carry-over from other donors' samples.

This clonotype was counted many times. This rearrangement joins TRBV7-8 to TRBJ2-3, with 8 bases aligning to TRBD2. The length of the CDR3 is 16 residues. The trim removed 9 bases at V and 6 bases at J, leaving 17 bases unmatched. Looked up from germline, CDR1 is SGHVS and CDR2 is FQNEAQ. CDR3 region: CASLPGAGGRADTQYF. In DNA, the CDR3 is TGTGCCAGTTTACCTGGGGCGGGGGGACGAGCGGATACGCAGTATTTT.

V and J are TRBV6-2 or TRBV6-3 and TRBJ2-5; 8 positions match TRBD2. Unmatched junction bases numbered 13, after V lost 4 bases and J lost 0 bases. There are 18 residues in the CDR3. CDR1 is MNHEY, CDR2 SVGEGT, per germline. The CDR3 DNA follows: TGTGCCAGCAGTTTGTGGGGCGGGGGGCTAAGCAACCAAGAGACCCAGTACTTC. Residues: CASSLWGGGLSNQETQYF.

V is TRBV12-3 or TRBV12-4 and J is TRBJ2-3, with D possibly being TRBD1 (6 bases). V was pared by 6 bases and J by 1 base, with 14 bases between. This CDR3 spans 15 amino acids. The chain's CDR3 is CASRETGFGTDTQYF. The CDR3 nucleotides read TGTGCCAGCAGGGAAACAGGGTTTGGCACAGATACGCAGTATTTT.

The chain is built from TRBV5-5 and TRBJ2-6; D perhaps matches TRBD2 (5 bases). The CDR3 extends over 17 amino acids. Looked up from germline, CDR1 is SGHKS and CDR2 is YYEKEE (reference sequence). Trimming stripped 1 base from V and 1 base from J, with 12 bases between. The CDR3 protein is CASSLRGLVSGANVLTF. The CDR3 nucleotides are TGTGCCAGCAGCTTGCGGGGTTTAGTGTCTGGGGCCAACGTCCTGACTTTC.

This clonotype was seen only a few times. The gene calls are TRBV12-3 or TRBV12-4 and TRBJ2-2; D not resolved. V lost 3 bases and J lost 0, with 11 bases in between. The CDR3 contains 16 residues. CDR3 sequence: CASSFSKGANTGELFF. CDR3 coding DNA: TGTGCCAGCAGTTTTTCCAAGGGCGCGAACACCGGGGAGCTGTTTTTT.

This clonotype has ten or more counts. The rearrangement uses TRBV7-3 and TRBJ2-3; TRBD2 aligns across 13 bases. The germline V gene has CDR1 SGHTA and CDR2 FQGTGA. J lost 2 bases, V lost 5 bases, and 4 bases had no gene match. CDR3 length: 16 amino acids. The CDR3 sequence: CASSALAGGPTDTQYF. As DNA, the CDR3 is TGTGCCAGCAGCGCACTAGCGGGGGGGCCCACAGATACGCAGTATTTT. The full variable domain, in which reference TRBV7-3 and TRBJ2-3 provide the parts outside the CDR3, is GAGVSQTPSNKVTEKGKYVELRCDPISGHTALYWYRQSLGQGPEFLIYFQGTGAADDSGLPNDRFFAVRPEGSVSTLKIQRTERGDSAVYLCASSALAGGPTDTQYFGPGTRLTVL.

This clonotype was seen a few times. For the CDR3, the DNA is TGTGCCAGCAGTTTATTGGGGAGGGAAGCTTTCTTT. As protein: CASSLLGREAFF. The V gene is TRBV28, the J gene TRBJ1-1; D not resolved. CDR1 is MDHEN and CDR2 is SYDVKM in the germline V gene. V was cut by 1 base and J by 8 bases, with 8 bases left in between. The CDR3 has 12 amino acids.

This clonotype has more than one count but fewer than ten. The chain employs TRBV27 and TRBJ1-1; the D gene is possibly TRBD1 (6 bases). Trimming took off 6 bases at V and 5 bases at J, with 16 bases between the two ends. There are 14 residues in the CDR3. Germline loops: CDR1 MNHEY, CDR2 SMNVEV (reference sequence). The CDR3 is CASSRTDTRTEAFF. CDR3 in DNA: TGTGCCAGCAGCAGGACAGACACTCGAACTGAAGCTTTCTTT.

This clonotype was seen repeatedly, ten times or more. The chain uses TRBV7-2 and TRBJ2-5, with 7 bases that match TRBD2. Germline CDR1 and CDR2: SGHTA and FQGNSA. The length of the CDR3 is 15 residues. Trimming removed 4 bases from V and 4 bases from J; junction bases left unmatched: 9. The DNA of the CDR3 is TGTGCCAGCAGCTGGGACGGGGCGGGGGTAGAGACCCAGTACTTC. Translation gives CASSWDGAGVETQYF.

This clonotype was counted a few times. The V gene is TRBV6-1, the J gene TRBJ1-2; D uncertain. V lost 2 bases, J lost 6 bases, and 10 bases lay in between. This CDR3 is built from 13 residues. CDR1 and CDR2 (germline): MNHNS, SASEGT. The CDR3 sequence: CASSELDPNGYTF. CDR3 sequence (DNA): TGTGCCAGCAGTGAATTGGACCCTAATGGCTACACCTTC.